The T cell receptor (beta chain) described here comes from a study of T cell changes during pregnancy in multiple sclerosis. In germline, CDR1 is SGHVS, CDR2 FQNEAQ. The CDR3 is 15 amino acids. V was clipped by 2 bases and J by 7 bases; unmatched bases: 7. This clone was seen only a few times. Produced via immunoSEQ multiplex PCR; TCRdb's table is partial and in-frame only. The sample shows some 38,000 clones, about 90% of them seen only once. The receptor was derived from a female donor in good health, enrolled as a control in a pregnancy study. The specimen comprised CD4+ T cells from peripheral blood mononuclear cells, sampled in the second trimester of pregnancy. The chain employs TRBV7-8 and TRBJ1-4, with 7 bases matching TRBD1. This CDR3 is CASSLLGRGSEKLFF. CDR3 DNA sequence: TGTGCCAGCAGCTTACTAGGCAGGGGGTCTGAAAAACTGTTTTTT.